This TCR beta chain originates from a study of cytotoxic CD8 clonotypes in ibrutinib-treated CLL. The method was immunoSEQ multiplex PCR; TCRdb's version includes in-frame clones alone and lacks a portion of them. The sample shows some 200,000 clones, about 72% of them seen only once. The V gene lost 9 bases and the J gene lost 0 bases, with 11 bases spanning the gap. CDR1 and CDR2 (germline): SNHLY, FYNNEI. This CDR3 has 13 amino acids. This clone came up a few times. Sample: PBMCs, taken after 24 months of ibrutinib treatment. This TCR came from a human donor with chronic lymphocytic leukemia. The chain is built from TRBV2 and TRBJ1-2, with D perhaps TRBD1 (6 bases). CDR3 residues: CASFGQPNYGYTF. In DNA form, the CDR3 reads TGTGCCAGTTTTGGACAGCCTAACTATGGCTACACCTTC. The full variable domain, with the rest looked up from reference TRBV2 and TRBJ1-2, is EPEVTQTPSHQVTQMGQEVILRCVPISNHLYFYWYRQILGQKVEFLVSFYNNEISEKSEIFDDQFSVERPDGSNFTLKIRSTKLEDSAMYFCASFGQPNYGYTFGSGTRLTVV.